This T cell receptor (beta chain) is from a study of T cells in localized non-small cell lung cancer (dated by TCRdb to 2020 to 2022). Study-wide context: The study analyzed T cell repertoires of 200 to 300 early-stage NSCLC patients, comparing tumors and uninvolved tumor-adjacent lungs. A mean age of approximately 66 years was recorded for the NSCLC patients, of whom around 120 were male and 90 to 110 were female. The cohort consisted of about 240 treatment-naive NSCLC patients whose localized lung tumors had been resected.

Overall study results and their limits: The highest T cell clonality was observed in uninvolved tumor-adjacent lung, where clonality exceeded that of tumor, suggesting that antigenic responses were more focused in uninvolved tumor-adjacent lung. Longer overall survival was associated with higher blood T cell density, whereas shorter survival was associated with higher adjacent-lung clonality. Of the top 100 tumor clones, a median of 57 were detected in paired uninvolved adjacent lung; 28 were also among that lung's top 100. Multi-region tumor sequencing was not performed, so intratumor heterogeneity could not be excluded. Because the study design was exploratory, TCR variables were selected using unadjusted p-values without false-discovery rate correction.

At diagnosis, peripheral blood, uninvolved tumor-adjacent lung and tumor were collected and stored as a combination of fresh-frozen and FFPE material. Blood samples were analyzed as peripheral blood mononuclear cells for TCR repertoire profiling. Only a few counts were recorded for this clone. Its antigen remains undetermined. No much larger clone is present one base from it, and per-base qualities are unavailable. The immunoSEQ Assay was used to sequence TCR beta CDR3 regions from DNA. The authors' pipeline ran thus. To compute T cell density, TCR beta template counts were normalized to usable DNA, which was estimated by amplifying housekeeping genes. The preseqR package was used to estimate richness by extrapolating to 400,000 templates for PBMC samples and to 120,000 templates for tissue samples. Clonality was defined by subtracting Pielou's evenness from one. Tissue-enriched TCRs were identified by differential abundance testing using productive amino-acid clonotypes, minimum total count 5 and alpha 0.1. Repertoire overlap between compartments was quantified with the Jaccard Index and Morisita Overlap Index. TCR beta CDR3s were clustered by GLIPH together with public tetramer-defined viral CDR3s, and at least three viral sequences plus V-gene enrichment were required for viral motifs. TCRdb stores this immuneACCESS table with in-frame sequences only. Part of the clones is absent; in the studies checked, under half of the shortfall reflects unresolved V genes, and no reason is known for the rest. V and J calls and clone size are given by that table; D and trimming were obtained from the DNA. The sample data list roughly 72,000 clones, and 70% to 90% of these were observed just once. The top ten constitute roughly 9% of the sample.

This sequence originates from a female donor of 60 years or more with stage I lung adenocarcinoma. Sequenced here: peripheral blood, sampled before any cancer treatment.

The CDR3 protein sequence reads: CASSQGLDRGLADTQYF. The DNA sequence reads TGTGCCAGCAGCCAAGGTTTAGACAGGGGGCTGGCAGATACGCAGTATTTT. This receptor chain uses TRBV14 and TRBJ2-3; the central 10 bases match TRBD1. For CDR1 and CDR2, the germline V gene lists SGHDN and FVKESK. The CDR3 has 17 amino acids, counting the end cysteine and phenylalanine. Here the CDR3 DNA is all that survives: 51 bases in frame from base 1. Germline trimming: 1 base from V, 4 bases from J; junction bases outside gene matches: 8.